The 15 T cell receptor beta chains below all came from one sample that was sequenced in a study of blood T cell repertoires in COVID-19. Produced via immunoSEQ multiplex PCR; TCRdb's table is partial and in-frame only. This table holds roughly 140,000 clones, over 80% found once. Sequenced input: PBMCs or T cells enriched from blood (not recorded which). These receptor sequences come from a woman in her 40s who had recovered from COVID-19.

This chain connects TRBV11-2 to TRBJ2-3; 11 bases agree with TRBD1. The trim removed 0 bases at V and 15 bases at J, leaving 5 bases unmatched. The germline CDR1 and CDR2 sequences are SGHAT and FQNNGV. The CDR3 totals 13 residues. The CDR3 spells CASSLDFRTGGYF. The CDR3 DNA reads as TGTGCCAGCAGCTTAGATTTCAGGACAGGGGGCTATTTT.

The CDR3 loop reads CASSISLGQNNEQFF. The CDR3 DNA sequence: TGTGCCAGTAGTATAAGTTTGGGACAAAACAATGAGCAGTTCTTC. The chain uses TRBV19 and TRBJ2-1; D is perhaps TRBD1 (6 bases). Trimming left V 2 bases short and J 5 bases short, with 13 bases between. Germline V gene sequence: CDR1 LNHDA, CDR2 SQIVND (reference sequence). CDR3 length: 15 residues. Full variable domain (remainder filled in from reference TRBV19 and TRBJ2-1): DGGITQSPKYLFRKEGQNVTLSCEQNLNHDAMYWYRQDPGQGLRLIYYSQIVNDFQKGDIAEGYSVSREKKESFPLTVTSAQKNPTAFYLCASSISLGQNNEQFFGPGTRLTVL.

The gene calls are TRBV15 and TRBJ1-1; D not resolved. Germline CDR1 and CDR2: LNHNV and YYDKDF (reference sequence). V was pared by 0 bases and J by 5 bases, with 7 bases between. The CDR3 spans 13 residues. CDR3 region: CATSRDRETEAFF. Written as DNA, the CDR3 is TGTGCCACCAGCAGAGATCGAGAAACTGAAGCTTTCTTT.

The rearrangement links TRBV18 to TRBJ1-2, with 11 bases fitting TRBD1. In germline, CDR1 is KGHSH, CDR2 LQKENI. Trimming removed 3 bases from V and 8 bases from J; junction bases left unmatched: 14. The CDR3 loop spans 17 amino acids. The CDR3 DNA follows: TGTGCCAGCTCACCTAGTCAAAGGACAGGGGGCGCGGAAGGCTACACCTTC. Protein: CASSPSQRTGGAEGYTF.

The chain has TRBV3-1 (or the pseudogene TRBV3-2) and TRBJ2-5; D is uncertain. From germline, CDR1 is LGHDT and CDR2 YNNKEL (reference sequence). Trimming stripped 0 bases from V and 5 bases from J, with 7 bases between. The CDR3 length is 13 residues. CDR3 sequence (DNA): TGTGCCAGCAGCCAAGAGGTCGGGGAGACCCAGTACTTC. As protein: CASSQEVGETQYF.

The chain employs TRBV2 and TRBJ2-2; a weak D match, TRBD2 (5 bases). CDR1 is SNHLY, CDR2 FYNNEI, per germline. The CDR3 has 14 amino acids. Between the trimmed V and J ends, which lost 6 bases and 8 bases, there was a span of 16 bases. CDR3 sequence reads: CASRDSSTTGELFF. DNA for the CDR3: TGTGCCAGCAGGGACTCATCGACCACTGGGGAGCTGTTTTTT. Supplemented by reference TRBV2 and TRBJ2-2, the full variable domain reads EPEVTQTPSHQVTQMGQEVILRCVPISNHLYFYWYRQILGQKVEFLVSFYNNEISEKSEIFDDQFSVERPDGSNFTLKIRSTKLEDSAMYFCASRDSSTTGELFFGEGSRLTVL.

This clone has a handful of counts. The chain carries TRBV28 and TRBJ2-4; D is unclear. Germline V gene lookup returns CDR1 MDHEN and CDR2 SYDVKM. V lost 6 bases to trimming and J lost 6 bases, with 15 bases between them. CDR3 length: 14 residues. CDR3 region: CASRRVGVGNIQYF. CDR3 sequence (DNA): TGTGCCAGCAGACGTGTCGGAGTAGGAAACATTCAGTACTTC.

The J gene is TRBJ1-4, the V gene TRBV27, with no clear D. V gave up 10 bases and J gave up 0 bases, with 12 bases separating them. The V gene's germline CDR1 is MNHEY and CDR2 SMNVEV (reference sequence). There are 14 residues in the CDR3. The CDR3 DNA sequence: TGTGCCACAGGTCGAGCAGCAACTAATGAAAAACTGTTTTTT. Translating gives CATGRAATNEKLFF.

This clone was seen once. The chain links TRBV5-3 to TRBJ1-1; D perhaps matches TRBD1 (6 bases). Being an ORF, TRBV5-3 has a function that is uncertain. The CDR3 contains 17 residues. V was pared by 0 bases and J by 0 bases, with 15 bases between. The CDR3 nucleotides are TGTGCCAGAAGCTTGGGGCCCACAGGGATCGTGAACACTGAAGCTTTCTTT. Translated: CARSLGPTGIVNTEAFF.

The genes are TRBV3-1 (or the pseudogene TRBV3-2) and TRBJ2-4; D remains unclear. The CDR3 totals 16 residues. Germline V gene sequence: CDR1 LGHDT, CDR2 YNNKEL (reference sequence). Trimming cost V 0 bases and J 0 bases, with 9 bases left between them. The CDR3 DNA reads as TGTGCCAGCAGCCAAGATTTCGTCGTAGCCAAAAACATTCAGTACTTC. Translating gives CASSQDFVVAKNIQYF.

DNA for the CDR3: TGTGCCAGCAGGCTATGGGGGACTAGCGGGAGTTACGAGCAGTACTTC. As protein: CASRLWGTSGSYEQYF. This chain connects TRBV27 to TRBJ2-7; TRBD2 aligns across 14 bases. The CDR3 length is 16 residues. J gave up 4 bases and V 6 bases, and 8 bases lay outside the gene matches. CDR1 is MNHEY, CDR2 SMNVEV, per germline (reference sequence).

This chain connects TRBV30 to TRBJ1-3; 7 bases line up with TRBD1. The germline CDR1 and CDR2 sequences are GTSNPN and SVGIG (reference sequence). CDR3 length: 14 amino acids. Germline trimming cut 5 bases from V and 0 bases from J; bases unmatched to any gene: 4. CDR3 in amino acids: CAWWTGLSGNTIYF. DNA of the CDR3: TGTGCCTGGTGGACAGGACTCTCTGGAAACACCATATATTTT.

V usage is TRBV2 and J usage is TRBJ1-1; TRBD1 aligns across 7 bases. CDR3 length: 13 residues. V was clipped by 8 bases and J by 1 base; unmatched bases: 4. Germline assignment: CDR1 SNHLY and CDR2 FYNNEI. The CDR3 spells CASAGTANTEAFF. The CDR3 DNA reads TGTGCCAGCGCCGGGACAGCGAACACTGAAGCTTTCTTT.

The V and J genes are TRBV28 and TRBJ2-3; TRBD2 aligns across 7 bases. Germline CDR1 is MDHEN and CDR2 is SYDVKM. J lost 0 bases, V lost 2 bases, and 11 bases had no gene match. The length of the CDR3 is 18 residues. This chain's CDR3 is CASSLSASGRVSTDTQYF. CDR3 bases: TGTGCCAGCAGTTTAAGCGCTAGCGGCAGGGTTAGCACAGATACGCAGTATTTT. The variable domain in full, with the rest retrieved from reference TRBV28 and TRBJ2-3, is DVKVTQSSRYLVKRTGEKVFLECVQDMDHENMFWYRQDPGLGLRLIYFSYDVKMKEKGDIPEGYSVSREKKERFSLILESASTNQTSMYLCASSLSASGRVSTDTQYFGPGTRLTVL.

As DNA, the CDR3 is TGTGCCAGCAGCTTTCCCCGGGACAGAGGCTACTACGAGCAGTACTTC. Its translation: CASSFPRDRGYYEQYF. V usage is TRBV11-2 and J usage is TRBJ2-7, with TRBD1 identical over 7 bases. Trimming at V came to 3 bases and at J to 3 bases, leaving 11 bases not matched to a gene. The CDR3 covers 16 residues. Looked up from germline, CDR1 is SGHAT and CDR2 is FQNNGV.